This entry is about one T cell receptor (beta chain). TCRdb's table, derived via immunoSEQ multiplex PCR, lists solely in-frame clones and lacks some. The sample holds approximately 300,000 clones; nearly 90% are singletons and the top ten take 0.95% to 1.3%. In Seattle, patients joined the study during active infection and were tracked longitudinally. This sample stems from a study of blood T cell repertoires in COVID-19. Study background: Some COVID-19 samples were acute and others convalescent; all came from the United States, Italy and Spain.

Trimming shortened V by 6 bases and J by 3 bases, and 20 bases separated the two germline ends. Germline CDR1 LNHDA, CDR2 SQIVND (reference sequence). The CDR3 length is 16 residues. The chain links TRBV19 to TRBJ1-1; a weak D match, TRBD1 (5 bases). The sequence derives from a middle-aged woman with COVID-19, enrolled during active disease. Material: peripheral blood. CDR3 sequence (DNA): TGTGCCAGTAGGGCCCCAAGGTCAGCGGGGGACACTGAAGCTTTCTTT. Amino acids: CASRAPRSAGDTEAFF.